This TCR beta chain appears in the sequencing data of a study of CD8 T cells in ankylosing spondylitis. Study observations and caveats: A motif in TCR beta, a set of about 8 highly homologous variants, appeared characteristic of ankylosing spondylitis blood. From matched ankylosing spondylitis synovial fluid, disease-linked clones were reportedly recovered at significantly enriched levels.

TCRdb re-analysed the 5' RACE reads in MiXCR, keeping a single row per CDR3 protein. The sample comprises 200,000 or so distinct CDR3 sequences, about 20% of which are singletons, and approximately 4% rests with the top ten. Trimming removed 3 bases at V and 0 bases at J, with 3 bases between. This CDR3 has 14 residues. CDR1 and CDR2 (germline): SGHTA, FQGNSA. In this sample, this clonotype turned up a few times. Its cognate antigen is unknown. The sequence was collected from a male donor aged 10-35 years with ankylosing spondylitis or in good health (not recorded which). Material: blood, either unsorted or a sorted T cell fraction (not recorded which). The chain combines TRBV7-2 with TRBJ2-6; the D is unclear. CDR3 residues: CASSLDSGANVLTF. Written as DNA, the CDR3 is TGTGCCAGCAGCTTGGACTCTGGGGCCAACGTCCTGACTTTC.